Presented here are 17 T cell receptor beta chains from one specimen sequenced in a study of PD-1 blockade in classical Hodgkin lymphoma. No patient escaped relapse after autologous stem cell transplantation, and brentuximab vedotin exposure varied. Method: immunoSEQ multiplex PCR; TCRdb's copy keeps in-frame clones and lacks some. The top ten hold over 9% of the sample, which has 75,000 to 100,000 clones, around 80% seen once. The sample was peripheral blood mononuclear cells (PBMCs), taken at baseline. The receptors were gathered from a human donor with classical Hodgkin lymphoma.

The chain is built from TRBV14 and TRBJ2-5, with 9 bases lining up with TRBD2. Germline V lookup: CDR1 SGHDN, CDR2 FVKESK. V dropped 1 base and J dropped 1; count of bases not matched to a gene: 4. The CDR3 loop spans 16 amino acids. CDR3 amino acids: CASSQVRTSAQETQYF. CDR3 in DNA: TGTGCCAGCAGCCAAGTAAGGACTAGCGCCCAAGAGACCCAGTACTTC.

The sample holds a few counts of this clone. This chain links TRBV7-9 with TRBJ1-1, with TRBD1 matching over 7 bases. Germline values: CDR1 SEHNR, CDR2 FQNEAQ (reference sequence). The junction had 7 bases not matched to a gene; V was cut back by 3 bases and J by 0 bases. The CDR3 is 16 amino acids. The CDR3 spells CASSFEAGGMNTEAFF. CDR3 nucleotides: TGTGCCAGCAGCTTTGAGGCAGGGGGAATGAACACTGAAGCTTTCTTT.

In its sample, this clone was seen once. This chain uses TRBV19 with TRBJ2-1, with D tentatively TRBD2 (5 bases). The CDR3 is 17 amino acids. V lost 1 base to trimming and J lost 0 bases, with 13 bases between them. Germline V gene lookup returns CDR1 LNHDA and CDR2 SQIVND (reference sequence). The CDR3 DNA follows: TGTGCCAGTAGTATAGGGCCCCCGGGGAGCTCCTACAATGAGCAGTTCTTC. Amino acid sequence: CASSIGPPGSSYNEQFF.

This clone turned up a few times. The chain links TRBV7-9 to TRBJ1-3, with no clear D. The CDR3 spans 13 residues. Deletions cut 8 bases from V and 8 bases from J, with 16 bases between. Germline V gene data show CDR1 as SEHNR and CDR2 as FQNEAQ (reference sequence). The DNA for the CDR3 is TGTGCCAGCGTACGGGCAGCCGGGGACACCATATATTTT. It is translated as CASVRAAGDTIYF.

The chain recombines TRBV19 with TRBJ2-2, with a possible D match to TRBD2 (6 bases). V was cut by 4 bases and J by 10 bases, with 10 bases left in between. CDR1 is LNHDA and CDR2 is SQIVND in the germline V gene (reference sequence). The CDR3 covers 12 residues. Written as DNA, the CDR3 is TGTGCCAGTAGTAACCGGGGACTGGAGCTGTTTTTT. Translated, it gives CASSNRGLELFF.

This clone was found a few times. The chain links TRBV7-9 to TRBJ2-1; 10 bases are a match to TRBD1. The CDR3 length is 15 residues. In germline, CDR1 is SEHNR, CDR2 FQNEAQ (reference sequence). Germline trimming cut 5 bases from V and 9 bases from J; bases unmatched to any gene: 10. CDR3 DNA: TGTGCCAGCAGCCCCCGGACAGGGGGGGAAGGTGAGCAGTTCTTC. This sequence encodes CASSPRTGGEGEQFF.

The count of this clone is one. One end of the junction varies from germline; a read error may be responsible. The chain employs TRBV30 and TRBJ2-7, with D possibly being TRBD1 (7 bases). The germline V gene encodes CDR1 GTSNPN and CDR2 SVGIG (reference sequence). The CDR3 is 13 residues long. CDR3 nucleotides: TGTGCCTGGAGTGCCCGGGGACGGCAGGGGGGTGGCTTC. Translating it yields CAWSARGRQGGGF.

Points on this clone: A junction end diverges from the germline sequence, so it may reflect a read error. This chain connects TRBV5-1 to TRBJ2-7, with no clear D. This CDR3 has 13 amino acids. Germline V CDR1 and CDR2: SGHRS, YFSETQ. The CDR3 DNA sequence: TGTGCCAGCAGCTTAGGGCAGTACTACGAGCAGTACTTC. Its protein product is CASSLGQYYEQYF.

This clone appeared once. The chain recombines TRBV30 with TRBJ1-1, with a tentative D call TRBD1 (6 bases). Trimming pared 5 bases from V and 3 bases from J, leaving 22 bases between. Germline V gives CDR1 GTSNPN, CDR2 SVGIG (reference sequence). The CDR3 is 16 amino acids. CDR3 DNA sequence: TGTGCCTGGTCTCCGTGGGGGGGGCCGTTGCACACTGAAGCTTTCTTT. Encoded protein: CAWSPWGGPLHTEAFF. Together with reference TRBV30 and TRBJ1-1, the CDR3 gives the full variable domain: SQTIHQWPATLVQPVGSPLSLECTVEGTSNPNLYWYRQAAGRGLQLLFYSVGIGQISSEVPQNLSASRPQDRQFILSSKKLLLSDSGFYLCAWSPWGGPLHTEAFFGQGTRLTVV.

The chain combines TRBV5-1 with TRBJ2-1; 10 bases agree with TRBD2. V shed 4 bases, J shed 7 bases, and the junction held 11 bases outside the gene matches. This CDR3 has 16 residues. Germline assignment: CDR1 SGHRS and CDR2 YFSETQ. CDR3 sequence reads: CASSPPGLASANEQFF. The CDR3 region has the DNA TGCGCCAGCAGCCCGCCGGGACTAGCGAGCGCTAATGAGCAGTTCTTC.

The chain combines TRBV28 with TRBJ1-4; D call uncertain. Trimming removed 7 bases from V and 4 bases from J, with 10 bases in between. The CDR3 has 13 residues. Germline lookup yields CDR1 MDHEN and CDR2 SYDVKM. For the CDR3, the DNA is TGTGCCAGCACGGGAGGGAATAATGAAAAACTGTTTTTT. As protein: CASTGGNNEKLFF.

This chain uses TRBV18 with TRBJ2-7; 9 bases match TRBD1. This CDR3 comprises 14 residues. Trimming removed 4 bases from V and 3 bases from J; junction bases left unmatched: 4. Looked up from germline, CDR1 is KGHSH and CDR2 is LQKENI. The CDR3 sequence: CASSRDRDYYEQYF. For the CDR3, the DNA is TGTGCCAGCTCACGGGACAGGGACTACTACGAGCAGTACTTC.

The V and J genes are TRBV7-3 and TRBJ2-7; D is tentatively TRBD1 or TRBD2 (6 bases each). Germline V gene data show CDR1 as SGHTA and CDR2 as FQGTGA. There are 13 residues in the CDR3. The V end was cut by 6 bases, the J end by 5 bases, with 14 bases between. The CDR3 DNA sequence: TGTGCCAGCAGTTGGAGGGGGTTGGACGAGCAGTACTTC. This encodes CASSWRGLDEQYF.

In nucleotides, the CDR3 is TGTGCCAGCAGCTTAGTTATGGACGGGACGAGGGAGCTGTTTTTT. Translated, it gives CASSLVMDGTRELFF. The gene calls are TRBV7-2 and TRBJ2-2; D possibly matches TRBD1 or TRBD2 (5 bases each). The germline V gene encodes CDR1 SGHTA and CDR2 FQGNSA. Deletions cut 1 base from V and 9 bases from J, with 15 bases between. This CDR3 is 15 amino acids long.

The rearrangement joins TRBV7-7 to TRBJ2-2, with D uncertain. The CDR3 runs 14 residues. Between the trimmed V and J ends, which lost 1 base and 5 bases, there was a span of 8 bases. CDR1 and CDR2 (germline): SSHAT, FNYEAQ (reference sequence). The DNA for the CDR3 is TGTGCCAGCAGCTTAGATTACGGGACCGGGGAGCTGTTTTTT. Translated, it gives CASSLDYGTGELFF.

The chain uses TRBV30 and TRBJ1-1; D is uncertain. Germline V gives CDR1 GTSNPN, CDR2 SVGIG (reference sequence). The CDR3 loop spans 11 amino acids. Between the trimmed V and J ends, which lost 4 bases and 3 bases, there was a span of 6 bases. The CDR3 loop is CAWTVHTEAFF. CDR3 DNA sequence: TGTGCCTGGACGGTACACACTGAAGCTTTCTTT.

Only one count was recorded for this clone. This chain links TRBV9 with TRBJ2-3; D could derive from TRBD1 or TRBD2 (5 bases each). The ends were cut back, 3 bases at V and 2 bases at J, with 13 bases in the middle. This CDR3 has 15 residues. Germline V gene data show CDR1 as SGDLS and CDR2 as YYNGEE. CDR3 sequence: CASSAMGRTTDTQYF. CDR3 coding DNA: TGTGCCAGCAGCGCGATGGGACGGACCACAGATACGCAGTATTTT.